The 5 T cell receptor beta chains in this list originate from one sample, sequenced in a study of OX40 agonist ivuxolimab in advanced cancers. TCRdb's table, derived via immunoSEQ multiplex PCR, lists solely in-frame clones and lacks some. The table records about 84,000 clones, 94% of them present only once. The specimen was CD4+ or CD8+ T cells sorted from blood, collected in a trial of the OX40 agonist ivuxolimab. The receptors shown here come from an adult with an advanced solid tumor such as melanoma, head and neck, liver or kidney cancer.

CDR3 sequence (DNA): TGTGCCAGCAGCTTAGATCCTAGCTCCTACAATGAGCAGTTCTTC. It encodes CASSLDPSSYNEQFF. The genes are TRBV7-9 and TRBJ2-1; D is unclear. Germline V gene sequence: CDR1 SEHNR, CDR2 FQNEAQ (reference sequence). The CDR3 is made up of 15 amino acids. The V and J ends lost 1 base and 0 bases respectively, with 7 bases between them. Using reference TRBV7-9 and TRBJ2-1 for the parts outside the CDR3, the full variable domain is DTGVSQNPRHKITKRGQNVTFRCDPISEHNRLYWYRQTLGQGPEFLTYFQNEAQLEKSRLLSDRFSAERPKGSFSTLEIQRTEQGDSAMYLCASSLDPSSYNEQFFGPGTRLTVL.

J is TRBJ2-7 and V is TRBV11-2; the D call may be TRBD1 or TRBD2 (5 bases each). The V gene lost 5 bases and the J gene lost 4 bases, with 18 bases spanning the gap. The CDR3 sequence is 15 residues long. The germline gives CDR1 SGHAT, CDR2 FQNNGV. The CDR3 spells CASSPHQGRTYEQYF. The CDR3, as DNA: TGTGCCAGCAGCCCTCACCAGGGAAGGACTTACGAGCAGTACTTC.

The chain uses TRBV28 and TRBJ2-7; 9 nucleotides align to TRBD2. After removal of 7 bases from V and 2 bases from J, the junction contained 6 bases not matched to a gene. CDR1 and CDR2 from the germline V gene are MDHEN and SYDVKM. The CDR3 is 14 amino acids. The CDR3 loop reads CASTLAGGPYEQYF. CDR3 DNA: TGTGCCAGCACCCTCGCGGGAGGGCCCTACGAGCAGTACTTC.

V usage is TRBV11-1 and J usage is TRBJ2-1; perhaps TRBD1 as D (7 bases). Germline V gene data show CDR1 as SGHAT and CDR2 as FQDESV (reference sequence). This CDR3 is built from 14 residues. V was cut by 7 bases and J by 6 bases, with 16 bases left in between. The CDR3 loop is CASTLGGGINEQFF. The CDR3 region has the DNA TGTGCCAGCACCCTAGGGGGCGGGATCAATGAGCAGTTCTTC. Drawing the rest from reference TRBV11-1 and TRBJ2-1, the complete variable domain is EAEVAQSPRYKITEKSQAVAFWCDPISGHATLYWYRQILGQGPELLVQFQDESVVDDSQLPKDRFSAERLKGVDSTLKIQPAELGDSAMYLCASTLGGGINEQFFGPGTRLTVL.

This clone was seen once. The V and J genes are TRBV7-2 and TRBJ2-1; 7 bases agree with TRBD2. CDR3 length: 16 residues. Germline trimming cut 5 bases from V and 4 bases from J; bases unmatched to any gene: 11. Germline V gene data show CDR1 as SGHTA and CDR2 as FQGNSA. CDR3 region: CASSPGGGGYYNEQFF. CDR3 nucleotides: TGTGCCAGCAGCCCAGGCGGGGGAGGGTATTACAATGAGCAGTTCTTC.